This is a list of T cell receptor beta chains from one sample in a study of technical replicates of blood from a handful of donors. Sequenced by immunoSEQ multiplex PCR; TCRdb stores in-frame clones only, minus some. The sample carries 70,000 to 90,000 clones, about 92% recorded once. The specimen sequenced was T cells isolated from PBMCs. These TCRs come from a human donor in good health. Each CDR3 is given with its conserved first and last residue. D genes are given only for firm matches. Size is omitted from some rows. Given values are once, few, many or a class for expanded clones.

>14|.|TRBJ2-2|.|TRBV10-1
CASSNSVNTGELFF
TGCGCCAGCAGTAATAGCGTTAACACCGGGGAGCTGTTTTTT
>13|.|TRBJ1-2|.|TRBV14
CASSQVAGYGYTF
TGTGCCAGCAGCCAAGTAGCTGGGTATGGCTACACCTTC
>17|TRBD1|TRBJ2-7|.|TRBV28
CATHRGLPGRSSYEQYF
TGTGCCACCCACAGGGGCCTCCCGGGACGGAGCTCCTACGAGCAGTACTTC
>18|.|TRBJ2-4|.|TRBV4-1
CASSPTAIYRADKNIQYF
TGCGCCAGCAGCCCCACGGCTATTTACAGGGCTGACAAAAACATTCAGTACTTC
>15|.|TRBJ1-3|.|TRBV11-3
CASSLHSRSGNTIYF
TGTGCCAGCAGCCTACATAGCAGATCAGGAAACACCATATATTTT
>13|.|TRBJ2-1|once|TRBV7-9
CASSLLSIYEQFF
TGTGCCAGCAGCTTACTTAGTATCTATGAGCAGTTCTTC
>14|.|TRBJ2-1|.|TRBV27
CASSLSLGFYEQFF
TGTGCCAGCAGTTTATCGCTTGGCTTCTATGAGCAGTTCTTC
>17|TRBD1|TRBJ2-1|once|TRBV7-9
CASSLAQGTGSDNEQFF
TGTGCCAGCAGCTTAGCCCAGGGGACAGGATCGGACAATGAGCAGTTCTTC
>15|TRBD2|TRBJ2-7|.|TRBV14
CASSHKSGGFHEQYF
TGTGCCAGCAGCCATAAATCGGGAGGATTCCACGAGCAGTACTTC
>17|TRBD2|TRBJ2-7|once|TRBV4-2
CASSQDLGTSGFYEQYF
TGTGCCAGCAGCCAAGATCTTGGGACTAGCGGATTCTACGAGCAGTACTTC
>14|.|TRBJ1-2|once|TRBV7-9
CASSLRWGPDGYTF
TGTGCCAGCAGCTTAAGGTGGGGGCCGGATGGCTACACCTTC